This T cell receptor beta chain comes out of a study of CD8+ T cells in alopecia areata. Findings and limits, study-wide: Among the 100 top clones, expanded CD8+ clones, like scalp clonality, were significantly decreased by tofacitinib.

To note about this clone: Its matching antigen is unknown.

Sequencing relied on a cDNA template that was reverse transcribed from extracted RNA. Sequenced by immunoSEQ multiplex PCR; TCRdb stores in-frame clones only, minus some. The table has some 180,000 clones, around 51% seen once. The germline V and J ends were trimmed by 0 bases and 12 bases, with 12 bases remaining between them. The germline gives CDR1 GTSNPN, CDR2 SVGIG (reference sequence). The CDR3 has 12 residues. The treatment is: oral pan-JAK inhibitor, 5-10 mg twice daily. Lesional scalp tissue (obtained by punch biopsy) and peripheral blood were collected from alopecia areata patients. PBMCs were stained for CD3, CD4 and CD8, and CD4+ and CD8+ T cells were sorted.

Sequences were derived from CD8+ T cells sorted from blood, sampled around week 53, from a patient treated with tofacitinib. The source of this sequence is a human donor with alopecia areata. The chain recombines TRBV30 with TRBJ2-1, with D unresolved. This CDR3 is CAWSVTSMVQFF. CDR3 in DNA: TGTGCCTGGAGTGTGACCAGCATGGTGCAGTTCTTC. Combining the CDR3 with reference TRBV30 and TRBJ2-1 gives the whole variable domain SQTIHQWPATLVQPVGSPLSLECTVEGTSNPNLYWYRQAAGRGLQLLFYSVGIGQISSEVPQNLSASRPQDRQFILSSKKLLLSDSGFYLCAWSVTSMVQFFGPGTRLTVL.